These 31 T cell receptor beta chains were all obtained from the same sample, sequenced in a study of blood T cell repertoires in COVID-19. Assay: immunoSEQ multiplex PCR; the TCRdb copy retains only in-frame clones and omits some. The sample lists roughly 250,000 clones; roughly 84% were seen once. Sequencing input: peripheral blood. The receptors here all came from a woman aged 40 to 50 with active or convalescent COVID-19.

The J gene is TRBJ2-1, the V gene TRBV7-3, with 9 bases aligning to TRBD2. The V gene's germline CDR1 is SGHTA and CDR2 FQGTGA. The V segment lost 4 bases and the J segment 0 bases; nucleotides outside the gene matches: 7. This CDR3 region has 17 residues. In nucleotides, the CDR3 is TGTGCCAGCAGCTATAGAACGACTAGCGGCTCCTACAATGAGCAGTTCTTC. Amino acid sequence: CASSYRTTSGSYNEQFF.

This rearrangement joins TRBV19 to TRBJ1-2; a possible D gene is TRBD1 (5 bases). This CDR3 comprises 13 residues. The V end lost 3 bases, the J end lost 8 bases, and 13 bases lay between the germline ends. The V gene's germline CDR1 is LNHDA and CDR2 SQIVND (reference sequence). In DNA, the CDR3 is TGTGCCAGTAGTATTACAGGCCTGGGAGGCTACACCTTC. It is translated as CASSITGLGGYTF.

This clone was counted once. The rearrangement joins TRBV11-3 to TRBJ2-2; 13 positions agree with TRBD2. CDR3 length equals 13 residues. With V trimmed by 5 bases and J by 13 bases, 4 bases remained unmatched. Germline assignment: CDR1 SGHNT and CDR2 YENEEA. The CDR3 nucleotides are TGTGCCAGCAGCCCGACTAGCGGGGGGTGGCTGTTTTTT. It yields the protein CASSPTSGGWLFF. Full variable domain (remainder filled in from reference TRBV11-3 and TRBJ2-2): EAGVVQSPRYKIIEKKQPVAFWCNPISGHNTLYWYLQNLGQGPELLIRYENEEAVDDSQLPKDRFSAERLKGVDSTLKIQPAELGDSAVYLCASSPTSGGWLFFGEGSRLTVL.

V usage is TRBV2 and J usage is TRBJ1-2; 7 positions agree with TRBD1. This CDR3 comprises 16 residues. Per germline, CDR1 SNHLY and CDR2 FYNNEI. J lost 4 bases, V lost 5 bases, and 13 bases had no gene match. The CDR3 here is CASSLKRQGLSYGYTF. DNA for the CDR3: TGTGCCAGCAGTCTAAAGAGACAGGGTTTGAGCTATGGCTACACCTTC.

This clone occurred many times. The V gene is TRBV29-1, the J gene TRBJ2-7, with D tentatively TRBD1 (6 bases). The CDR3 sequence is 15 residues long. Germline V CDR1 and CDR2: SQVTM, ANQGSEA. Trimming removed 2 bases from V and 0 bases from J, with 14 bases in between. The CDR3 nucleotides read TGCAGCGTTGAACAAACAGGGATCAGCTCCTACGAGCAGTACGTC. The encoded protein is CSVEQTGISSYEQYV.

CDR3 residues: CASSRTEGGYTF. CDR3 in DNA: TGTGCCAGCAGCAGGACAGAGGGGGGCTACACCTTC. This chain links TRBV5-4 with TRBJ1-2, with D possibly being TRBD1 (6 bases). V dropped 4 bases and J dropped 8 bases, with 12 bases sitting between them. CDR1 and CDR2 from the germline V gene are SGHNT and YYREEE (reference sequence). The CDR3 consists of 12 residues.

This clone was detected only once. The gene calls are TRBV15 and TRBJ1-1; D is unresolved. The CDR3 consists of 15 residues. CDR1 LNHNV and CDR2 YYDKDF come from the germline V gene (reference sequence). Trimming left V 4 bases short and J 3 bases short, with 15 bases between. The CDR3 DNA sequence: TGTGCCACCAGCAAAAGCTTCGGGTCGGACACTGAAGCTTTCTTT. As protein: CATSKSFGSDTEAFF. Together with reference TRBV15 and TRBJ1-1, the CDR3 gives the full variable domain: DAMVIQNPRYQVTQFGKPVTLSCSQTLNHNVMYWYQQKSSQAPKLLFHYYDKDFNNEADTPDNFQSRRPNTSFCFLDIRSPGLGDTAMYLCATSKSFGSDTEAFFGQGTRLTVV.

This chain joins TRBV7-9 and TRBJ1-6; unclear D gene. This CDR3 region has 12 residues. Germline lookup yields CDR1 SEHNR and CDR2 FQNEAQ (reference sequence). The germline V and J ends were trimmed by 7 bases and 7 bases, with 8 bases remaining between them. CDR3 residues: CASTVTNSPLHF. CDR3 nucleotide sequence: TGTGCCAGCACGGTGACAAATTCACCCCTCCACTTT.

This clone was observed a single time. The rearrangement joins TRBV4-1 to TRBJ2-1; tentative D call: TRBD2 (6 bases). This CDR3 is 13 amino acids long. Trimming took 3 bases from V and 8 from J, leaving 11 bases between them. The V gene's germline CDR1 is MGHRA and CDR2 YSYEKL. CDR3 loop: CASSQASGDEQFF. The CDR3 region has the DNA TGCGCCAGCAGCCAGGCATCGGGGGATGAGCAGTTCTTC.

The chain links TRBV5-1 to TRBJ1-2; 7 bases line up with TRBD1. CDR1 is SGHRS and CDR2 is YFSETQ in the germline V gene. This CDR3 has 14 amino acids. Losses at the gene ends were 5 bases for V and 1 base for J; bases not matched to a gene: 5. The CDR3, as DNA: TGCGCCAGCAGAGTCGGACAGGTTAACTATGGCTACACCTTC. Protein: CASRVGQVNYGYTF.

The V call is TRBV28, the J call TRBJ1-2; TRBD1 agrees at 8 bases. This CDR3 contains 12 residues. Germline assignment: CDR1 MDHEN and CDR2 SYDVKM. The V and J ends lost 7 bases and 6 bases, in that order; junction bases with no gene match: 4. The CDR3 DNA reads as TGTGCCAGCATACAGGGGGGAGATGGCTACACCTTC. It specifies CASIQGGDGYTF.

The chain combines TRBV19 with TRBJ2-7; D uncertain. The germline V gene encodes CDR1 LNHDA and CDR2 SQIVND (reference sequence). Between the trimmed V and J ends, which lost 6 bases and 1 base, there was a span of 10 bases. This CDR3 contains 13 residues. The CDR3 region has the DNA TGTGCCAGTAGCTTCGACAAGTCCTACGAGCAGTACTTC. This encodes CASSFDKSYEQYF. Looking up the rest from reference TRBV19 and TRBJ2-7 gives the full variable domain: DGGITQSPKYLFRKEGQNVTLSCEQNLNHDAMYWYRQDPGQGLRLIYYSQIVNDFQKGDIAEGYSVSREKKESFPLTVTSAQKNPTAFYLCASSFDKSYEQYFGPGTRLTVT.

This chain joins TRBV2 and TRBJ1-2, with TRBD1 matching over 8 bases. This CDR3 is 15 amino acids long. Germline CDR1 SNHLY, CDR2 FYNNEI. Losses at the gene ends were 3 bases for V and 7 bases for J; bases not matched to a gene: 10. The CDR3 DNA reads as TGTGCCAGCAGTGATGTCCCAGGGGGCGTTGGTGGCTACACCTTC. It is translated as CASSDVPGGVGGYTF.

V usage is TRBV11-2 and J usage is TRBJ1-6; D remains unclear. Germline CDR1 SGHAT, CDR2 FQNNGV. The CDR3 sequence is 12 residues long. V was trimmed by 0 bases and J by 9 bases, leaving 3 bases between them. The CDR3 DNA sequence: TGTGCCAGCAGCTTAGACGGTTCACCCCTCCACTTT. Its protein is CASSLDGSPLHF.

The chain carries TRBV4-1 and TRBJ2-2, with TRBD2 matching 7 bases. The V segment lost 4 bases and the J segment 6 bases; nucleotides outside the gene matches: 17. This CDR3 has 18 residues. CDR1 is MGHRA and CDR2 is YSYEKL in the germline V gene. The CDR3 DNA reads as TGCGCCAGCAGCCGAAGAGCTTCGTCGGGGGGTAGAGCCGGGGAGCTGTTTTTT. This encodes CASSRRASSGGRAGELFF.

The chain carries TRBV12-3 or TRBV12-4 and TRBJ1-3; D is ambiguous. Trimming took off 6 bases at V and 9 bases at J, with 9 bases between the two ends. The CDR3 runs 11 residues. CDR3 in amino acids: CASSSPPTIYF. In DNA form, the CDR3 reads TGTGCCAGCAGCTCCCCTCCCACCATATATTTT.

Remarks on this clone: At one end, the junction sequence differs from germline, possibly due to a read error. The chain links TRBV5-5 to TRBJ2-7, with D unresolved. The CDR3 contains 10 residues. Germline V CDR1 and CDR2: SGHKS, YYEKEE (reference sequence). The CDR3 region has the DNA TGTGCCAGCAGCTCCAACGAGCAGTACTTC. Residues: CASSSNEQYF.

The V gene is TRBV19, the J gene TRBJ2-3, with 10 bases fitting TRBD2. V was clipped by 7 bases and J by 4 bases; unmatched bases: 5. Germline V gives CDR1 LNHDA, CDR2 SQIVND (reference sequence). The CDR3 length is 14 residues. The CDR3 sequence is CASKPAGGPDTQYF. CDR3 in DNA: TGTGCCAGTAAACCAGCGGGGGGGCCAGATACGCAGTATTTT.

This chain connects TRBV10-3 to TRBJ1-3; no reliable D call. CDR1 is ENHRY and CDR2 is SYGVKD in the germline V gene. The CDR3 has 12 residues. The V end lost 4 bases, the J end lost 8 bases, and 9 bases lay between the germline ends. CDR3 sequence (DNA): TGTGCCATCAGTGCTCAACGGGACACCATATATTTT. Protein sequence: CAISAQRDTIYF.

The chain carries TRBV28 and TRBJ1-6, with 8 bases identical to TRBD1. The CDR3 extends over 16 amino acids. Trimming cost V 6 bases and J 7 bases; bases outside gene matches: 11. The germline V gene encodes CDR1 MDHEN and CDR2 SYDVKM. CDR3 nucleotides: TGTGCCAGCAGACCTCCTGGACAGGGACTAAATTCACCCCTCCACTTT. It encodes CASRPPGQGLNSPLHF.

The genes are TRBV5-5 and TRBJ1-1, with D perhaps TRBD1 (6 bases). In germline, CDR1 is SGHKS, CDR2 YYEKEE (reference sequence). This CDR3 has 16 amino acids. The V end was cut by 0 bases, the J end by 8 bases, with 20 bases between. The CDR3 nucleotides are TGTGCCAGCAGCTTGGAGCCCGGGACATCCCCCTCGGAAGCTTTCTTT. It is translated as CASSLEPGTSPSEAFF.

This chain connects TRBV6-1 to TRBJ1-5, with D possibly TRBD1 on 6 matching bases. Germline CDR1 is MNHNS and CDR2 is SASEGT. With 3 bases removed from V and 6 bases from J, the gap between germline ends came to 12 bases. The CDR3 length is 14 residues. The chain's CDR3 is CASSEGGLGQPQHF. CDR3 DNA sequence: TGTGCCAGCAGTGAGGGGGGGCTGGGTCAGCCCCAGCATTTT.

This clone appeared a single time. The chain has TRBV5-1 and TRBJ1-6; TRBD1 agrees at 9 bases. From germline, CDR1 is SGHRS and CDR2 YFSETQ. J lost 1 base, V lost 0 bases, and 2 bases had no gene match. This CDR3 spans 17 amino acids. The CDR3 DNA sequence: TGCGCCAGCAGCTTGGTAGGGACAGGGTCCTATAATTCACCCCTCCACTTT. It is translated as CASSLVGTGSYNSPLHF.

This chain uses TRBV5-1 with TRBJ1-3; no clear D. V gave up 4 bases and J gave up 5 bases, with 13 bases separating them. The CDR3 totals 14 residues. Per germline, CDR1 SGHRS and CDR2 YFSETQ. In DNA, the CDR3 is TGCGCCAGCAGCCCCGACGGGATGAGAAACACCATATATTTT. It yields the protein CASSPDGMRNTIYF.

CDR3 amino acids: CASSQYGTGESNQPQHF. CDR3 sequence (DNA): TGTGCCAGCAGCCAATACGGGACAGGGGAAAGCAATCAGCCCCAGCATTTT. The chain combines TRBV4-2 with TRBJ1-5; TRBD1 matches at 10 bases. CDR1 and CDR2 (germline): LGHNA, YNFKEQ. With V trimmed by 2 bases and J by 1 base, 5 bases remained unmatched. CDR3 size: 17 residues.

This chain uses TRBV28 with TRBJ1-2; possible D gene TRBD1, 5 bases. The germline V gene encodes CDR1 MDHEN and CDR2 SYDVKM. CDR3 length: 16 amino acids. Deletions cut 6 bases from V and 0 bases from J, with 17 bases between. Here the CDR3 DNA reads TGTGCCAGCAGGAGACAGCGGGATCGGACTAACTATGGCTACACCTTC. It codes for CASRRQRDRTNYGYTF.

CDR3 sequence (DNA): TGTGCCAGCAGTCCGGATCAGGGGGCGGAATATGGCTACACCTTC. It is translated as CASSPDQGAEYGYTF. This chain connects TRBV6-5 to TRBJ1-2, with 8 nucleotides matching TRBD1. Trimming removed 5 bases from V and 5 bases from J; junction bases left unmatched: 10. This CDR3 is 15 amino acids long. The V gene's germline CDR1 is MNHEY and CDR2 SVGAGI.

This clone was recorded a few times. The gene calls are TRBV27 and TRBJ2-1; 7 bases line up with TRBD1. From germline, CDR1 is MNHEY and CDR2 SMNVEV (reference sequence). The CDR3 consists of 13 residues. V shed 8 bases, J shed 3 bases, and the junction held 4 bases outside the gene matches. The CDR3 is CASPYRGYNEQFF. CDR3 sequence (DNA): TGTGCCAGCCCTTACAGGGGCTACAATGAGCAGTTCTTC.

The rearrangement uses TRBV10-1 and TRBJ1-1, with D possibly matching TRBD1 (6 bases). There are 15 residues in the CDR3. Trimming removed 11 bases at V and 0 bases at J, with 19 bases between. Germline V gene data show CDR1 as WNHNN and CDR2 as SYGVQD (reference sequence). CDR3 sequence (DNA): TGCGCCTCAGAGGGGGACGTCTTTCTGAACACTGAAGCTTTCTTT. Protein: CASEGDVFLNTEAFF.

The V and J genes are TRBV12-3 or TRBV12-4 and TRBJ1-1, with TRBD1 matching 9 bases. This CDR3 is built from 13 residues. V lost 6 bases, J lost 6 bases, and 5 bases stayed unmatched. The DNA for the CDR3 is TGTGCCAGCAGGGGGACAGGGAGACCTGAAGCTTTCTTT. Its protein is CASRGTGRPEAFF.

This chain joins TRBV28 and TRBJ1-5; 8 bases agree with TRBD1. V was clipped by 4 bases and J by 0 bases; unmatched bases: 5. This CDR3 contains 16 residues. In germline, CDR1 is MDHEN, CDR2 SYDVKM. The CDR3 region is CASSSIRGLSNQPQHF. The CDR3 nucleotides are TGTGCCAGCAGTTCCATCAGGGGGCTTAGCAATCAGCCCCAGCATTTT.